This TCR beta chain was identified during a study of graft-versus-host responses after intestinal transplantation. Whole-study findings and limits: Recipient marrow harbored GvH clones, some of which surfaced first in ileum or blood.

The protocol was immunoSEQ multiplex PCR, while the TCRdb copy is restricted to in-frame clones and leaves out a portion. In the table there are some 39,000 clones, roughly nine tenths of which are singletons. Concerning this clone itself: Its antigen is as yet unknown.

Sequencing was performed on PBMCs, taken 260 to 280 days after transplant. The TCR was taken from a human patient who received an intestinal transplant, so some T cells may come from the graft donor.

In nucleotides, the CDR3 is TGTGCCAGCAGTGATTCGTGGAGGGCTTCACCCCTCCACTTT. Encoded protein: CASSDSWRASPLHF. V and J are TRBV2 and TRBJ1-6; unclear D gene. Looked up from germline, CDR1 is SNHLY and CDR2 is FYNNEI. This CDR3 comprises 14 residues. Between the trimmed V and J ends, which lost 3 bases and 9 bases, there was a span of 12 bases.